This T cell receptor beta chain comes out of a study of beta chain features in type 1 diabetes. TCRB transcripts that were expressed got sequenced, as all of the isolated RNA had been reverse transcribed. The protocol was immunoSEQ multiplex PCR, while the TCRdb copy is restricted to in-frame clones and leaves out a portion. The table records around 250,000 clones, 14% of them present only once. As regards this clone: Other nucleotide sequences in the sample specify the same CDR3.

The source material was naive CD4+ T cells from blood. This clonotype was sampled from a woman in her thirties or forties in good health.

This CDR3 is CASSLVPGQETQYF. The CDR3, as DNA: TGCGCCAGCAGCTTGGTACCAGGACAAGAGACCCAGTACTTC. This sequence joins TRBV5-1 and TRBJ2-5; D remains unclear. Trimming pared 0 bases from V and 2 bases from J, leaving 8 bases between. Per the germline V gene, CDR1 is SGHRS and CDR2 is YFSETQ. CDR3 size: 14 residues.